These 20 T cell receptor beta chains originate from one sample sequenced in a study of T cell changes during pregnancy in multiple sclerosis. Sequencing used immunoSEQ multiplex PCR; TCRdb keeps in-frame clones, though not all of them. Among roughly 53,000 clones listed, 85% to 95% were seen once. The source material was CD4+ T cells from peripheral blood mononuclear cells, sampled in the third trimester of pregnancy. All receptors come from a female donor with multiple sclerosis, enrolled in a pregnancy study.

The chain couples TRBV11-3 to TRBJ2-1; tentative D call: TRBD2 (7 bases). Trimming stripped 5 bases from V and 9 bases from J, with 20 bases between. Germline CDR1 is SGHNT and CDR2 is YENEEA. CDR3 length: 15 residues. The CDR3 coding sequence is TGTGCCAGCAGCGAGAAGGGGGGGATTGGTGGTGAGCAGTTCTTC. It specifies CASSEKGGIGGEQFF.

The rearrangement uses TRBV7-2 and TRBJ2-5, with D hard to call. The CDR3 length is 13 residues. V lost 5 bases, J lost 5 bases, and 12 bases lay in between. Germline lookup yields CDR1 SGHTA and CDR2 FQGNSA. The CDR3 region has the DNA TGTGCCAGCAGCCGCAAGGCCGGGGAGACCCAGTACTTC. It specifies CASSRKAGETQYF.

The V gene is TRBV6-5, the J gene TRBJ2-6; D gene ambiguous. V was cut by 3 bases and J by 0 bases, with 9 bases left in between. CDR3 length: 16 amino acids. From germline, CDR1 is MNHEY and CDR2 SVGAGI. CDR3 coding DNA: TGTGCCAGCAGTTATATTATTTTCTCTGGGGCCAACGTCCTGACTTTC. This gives the protein CASSYIIFSGANVLTF.

The V and J genes are TRBV7-8 and TRBJ1-5; D is unresolved. The V end lost 5 bases, the J end lost 6 bases, and 8 bases lay between the germline ends. The germline V gene encodes CDR1 SGHVS and CDR2 FQNEAQ. The CDR3 is made up of 12 amino acids. The CDR3 sequence: CASSPPGQPQHF. CDR3 sequence (DNA): TGTGCCAGCAGCCCGCCAGGTCAGCCCCAGCATTTT.

The chain has TRBV28 and TRBJ2-3; TRBD2 matches 9 bases. The J segment lost 2 bases and the V segment lost 4 bases, leaving 10 bases of the junction unmatched. The CDR3 is 17 residues long. CDR1 and CDR2 (germline): MDHEN, SYDVKM. The CDR3 sequence is CASSSSPSGRFTDTQYF. CDR3 sequence (DNA): TGTGCCAGCAGTTCCAGCCCCAGCGGGAGGTTCACAGATACGCAGTATTTT.

The chain has TRBV19 and TRBJ2-3; TRBD2 matches at 7 bases. CDR1 and CDR2 (germline): LNHDA, SQIVND (reference sequence). This CDR3 has 14 residues. Trimming took 1 base from V and 3 from J; bases not matched to a gene: 1. CDR3: CASSIGGGTDTQYF. Here the CDR3 DNA reads TGTGCCAGTAGTATAGGGGGGGGGACAGATACGCAGTATTTT.

This clone is a singleton in its sample. The genes are TRBV2 and TRBJ1-6; TRBD1 might be the D (6 bases). Trimming pared 5 bases from V and 5 bases from J, leaving 13 bases between. The CDR3 covers 15 residues. CDR1 is SNHLY, CDR2 FYNNEI, per germline. CDR3 loop: CASSHRDLNNSPLHF. As DNA, the CDR3 is TGTGCCAGCAGTCACAGGGATCTGAATAATTCACCCCTCCACTTT. The full variable domain, in which reference TRBV2 and TRBJ1-6 provide the parts outside the CDR3, is EPEVTQTPSHQVTQMGQEVILRCVPISNHLYFYWYRQILGQKVEFLVSFYNNEISEKSEIFDDQFSVERPDGSNFTLKIRSTKLEDSAMYFCASSHRDLNNSPLHFGNGTRLTVT.

This chain joins TRBV11-2 and TRBJ2-7, with a possible D match to TRBD2 (6 bases). The CDR3 extends over 17 amino acids. In germline, CDR1 is SGHAT, CDR2 FQNNGV. V lost 1 base to trimming and J lost 3 bases, with 19 bases between them. CDR3 sequence reads: CASSLGYTGASDYEQYF. The CDR3 coding sequence is TGTGCCAGCAGCTTAGGGTATACGGGAGCGTCTGACTACGAGCAGTACTTC.

The chain links TRBV2 to TRBJ1-5, with no clear D. Germline CDR1 and CDR2: SNHLY and FYNNEI. Between the trimmed V and J ends, which lost 7 bases and 16 bases, there was a span of 20 bases. The CDR3 covers 12 residues. CDR3 in DNA: TGTGCCAGCACGGTGACCCGTTTTTCTAGTCATTTT. Its protein is CASTVTRFSSHF.

This chain uses TRBV4-3 with TRBJ2-1, with 13 positions matching TRBD2. CDR1 is LGHNA, CDR2 YSLEER, per germline. This CDR3 comprises 16 residues. The J segment lost 7 bases and the V segment lost 0 bases, leaving 3 bases of the junction unmatched. Here the CDR3 reads CASSQDGLAGANEQFF. The CDR3 DNA follows: TGCGCCAGCAGCCAAGATGGACTAGCGGGAGCGAATGAGCAGTTCTTC.

The chain combines TRBV11-2 with TRBJ2-2, with TRBD2 identical over 12 bases. Germline CDR1 SGHAT, CDR2 FQNNGV. Trimming removed 1 base from V and 6 bases from J; junction bases left unmatched: 3. The CDR3 consists of 16 residues. The CDR3 reads CASSLAASGRAGELFF. The CDR3 DNA follows: TGTGCCAGCAGCTTAGCGGCTAGCGGGAGGGCCGGGGAGCTGTTTTTT.

This chain joins TRBV28 and TRBJ2-7; 10 bases fit TRBD2. J was trimmed by 1 base and V by 2 bases; bases with no gene match: 2. Germline V gene lookup returns CDR1 MDHEN and CDR2 SYDVKM. The length of the CDR3 is 15 residues. The CDR3 DNA reads TGTGCCAGCAGTTTACCAGCGGGAGGGTCCTACGAGCAGTACTTC. This translates into CASSLPAGGSYEQYF.

This CDR3 reads CASSVTGASYEQYF. CDR3 nucleotide sequence: TGTGCCAGCAGCGTAACAGGGGCCTCCTACGAGCAGTACTTC. V usage is TRBV6-1 and J usage is TRBJ2-7; 7 positions agree with TRBD1. Germline V lookup: CDR1 MNHNS, CDR2 SASEGT. The CDR3 is 14 amino acids. The ends lost 6 bases at V and 0 bases at J; junction bases unmatched: 5.

The chain combines TRBV6-5 with TRBJ2-1; TRBD2 matches at 7 bases. The germline V gene encodes CDR1 MNHEY and CDR2 SVGAGI. Losses at the gene ends were 0 bases for V and 6 bases for J; bases not matched to a gene: 8. CDR3 length equals 16 residues. The DNA of the CDR3 is TGTGCCAGCAGTTACTCCCGCGGGAGCCTGGGCAATGAGCAGTTCTTC. Translating it yields CASSYSRGSLGNEQFF.

The chain carries TRBV7-8 and TRBJ2-4, with 9 bases lining up with TRBD2. The germline V gene has CDR1 SGHVS and CDR2 FQNEAQ. Trimming removed 5 bases from V and 6 bases from J; junction bases left unmatched: 17. CDR3 length: 18 amino acids. The DNA for the CDR3 is TGTGCCAGCAGCCCGAGGGTTATGGGCGGGAGGGGAGGAAACATTCAGTACTTC. The encoded protein is CASSPRVMGGRGGNIQYF.

This chain links TRBV28 with TRBJ1-1; 7 positions match TRBD1. CDR3 length: 14 amino acids. V shed 11 bases, J shed 4 bases, and the junction held 13 bases outside the gene matches. CDR1 and CDR2 from the germline V gene are MDHEN and SYDVKM. CDR3 amino acids: CALKPGDRVTEAFF. CDR3 DNA: TGTGCCTTAAAGCCAGGCGACAGGGTCACTGAAGCTTTCTTT.

The chain joins TRBV6-5 to TRBJ1-2; D not resolved. From germline, CDR1 is MNHEY and CDR2 SVGAGI. CDR3 size: 14 residues. Trimming removed 5 bases from V and 4 bases from J, with 14 bases in between. Here the CDR3 DNA reads TGTGCCAGCAGTCCCGCTTTAGGCGGCTATGGCTACACCTTC. It specifies CASSPALGGYGYTF.

The genes are TRBV30 and TRBJ2-7; a possible D gene is TRBD2 (5 bases). The CDR3 has 12 residues. The germline gives CDR1 GTSNPN, CDR2 SVGIG (reference sequence). The V end was cut by 4 bases, the J end by 3 bases, with 10 bases between. The CDR3 here is CAWTDGVYEQYF. The CDR3 coding sequence is TGTGCCTGGACTGACGGGGTCTACGAGCAGTACTTC.

This clone occurred a few times. The V call is TRBV13, the J call TRBJ1-5; no reliable D call. CDR3 length: 12 residues. The V gene's germline CDR1 is PRHDT and CDR2 FYEKMQ (reference sequence). V was clipped by 2 bases and J by 7 bases, with 6 bases between them. The CDR3 sequence is CASSLSGQPQHF. As DNA, the CDR3 is TGTGCCAGCAGCTTAAGCGGGCAGCCCCAGCATTTT.

The chain recombines TRBV2 with TRBJ2-7; D unclear. The CDR3 spans 11 residues. Trimming stripped 4 bases from V and 3 bases from J, with 4 bases between. Germline V gene sequence: CDR1 SNHLY, CDR2 FYNNEI. The CDR3 DNA sequence: TGTGCCAGCAGTGTCTTCTACGAGCAGTACTTC. Encoded protein: CASSVFYEQYF. The full variable domain, in which reference TRBV2 and TRBJ2-7 provide the parts outside the CDR3, is EPEVTQTPSHQVTQMGQEVILRCVPISNHLYFYWYRQILGQKVEFLVSFYNNEISEKSEIFDDQFSVERPDGSNFTLKIRSTKLEDSAMYFCASSVFYEQYFGPGTRLTVT.